This entry describes one T cell receptor beta chain. Authors' data handling: From reference gene primer amplification, estimates of nucleated cell counts were derived. TCRdb keeps only in-frame clones here, not all; method: immunoSEQ multiplex PCR. The DNA was the basis for D and trimming; V, J and clone size are from that table. The sample comprises about 280,000 clones, more than 80% of which are singletons, and over 3.5% rests with the top ten. V was shortened by 0 bases and J by 4 bases, with 6 bases between the two germline ends. Germline values: CDR1 KGHDR, CDR2 SFDVKD. This CDR3 region has 14 residues. Participants spanned ages about 18 to 90 years and resided in over 20 US areas. Participants reported their clinical history, and cohort assignment relied on those reports. The record originates from a study of blood T cell repertoires in COVID-19. Study-wide background: Acute-phase and convalescent COVID-19 samples originated in the United States, Italy and Spain.

The J gene is TRBJ1-5, the V gene TRBV24-1; D remains ambiguous. This TCR derives from a woman in her twenties or thirties with acute COVID-19. Material: PBMCs or T cells enriched from blood (not recorded which). The CDR3 DNA reads as TGTGCCACCAGTGATTTGTCGGGGAATCAGCCCCAGCATTTT. Its protein is CATSDLSGNQPQHF.